The 4 T cell receptor beta chains listed next were all sequenced from one sample in a study of CD8+CD57+ T cells in acquired aplastic anemia. All sequencing subjects had displayed CD8+CD57+ cell expansion on flow cytometry. Genomic DNA was employed as the template in profiling TCR beta VDJ and CDR3. MiXCR, applied by TCRdb to the reads, yields one record per CDR3 protein. The table includes 150,000 to 180,000 distinct CDR3 sequences, 52% detected once. Sequencing input: sorted CD4+, CD8+, or CD8+CD57+ T cells (not recorded which) from PBMCs. These receptors were obtained from a human donor with aplastic anemia.

This clonotype was observed many times. The CDR3 region has the DNA TGTGCCATCAAGGCCGGGGGCGGGACTGAAGCTTTCTTT. Translated: CAIKAGGGTEAFF. The V call is TRBV10-3, the J call TRBJ1-1; tentative D call: TRBD1 (6 bases). Germline CDR1 is ENHRY and CDR2 is SYGVKD. Trimming took off 7 bases at V and 5 bases at J, with 14 bases between the two ends. The CDR3 spans 13 residues.

This clonotype appeared many times. The chain combines TRBV6-1 with TRBJ2-5; D gene ambiguous. Germline CDR1 and CDR2: MNHNS and SASEGT. Deletions cut 5 bases from V and 5 bases from J, with 18 bases between. This CDR3 has 15 amino acids. CDR3 in DNA: TGTGCCAGCAGTCCCAGACACCTAATTTGGGAGACCCAGTACTTC. Its protein is CASSPRHLIWETQYF.

The rearrangement uses TRBV5-6 and TRBJ2-3; 9 bases match TRBD2. V trimming: 4 bases; J trimming: 2 bases; junction bases outside the gene matches: 5. The CDR3 extends over 15 amino acids. The germline V gene has CDR1 SGHDT and CDR2 YYEEEE. This chain's CDR3 is CASSPAGGNTDTQYF. The CDR3 coding sequence is TGTGCCAGCAGCCCCGCGGGAGGGAACACAGATACGCAGTATTTT.

This clonotype was found many times. The chain is built from TRBV10-1 and TRBJ1-1; 10 nucleotides match TRBD1. Germline V lookup: CDR1 WNHNN, CDR2 SYGVQD (reference sequence). With 6 bases clipped from V and 0 bases from J, the junction kept 4 bases outside the gene matches. The CDR3 loop spans 15 amino acids. This CDR3 reads CASSEGQGMNTEAFF. The CDR3 DNA reads TGCGCCAGCAGCGAGGGACAGGGGATGAACACTGAAGCTTTCTTT.